This TCR beta chain was captured in a study of blood T cell repertoires in COVID-19. Measured with immunoSEQ multiplex PCR; TCRdb has only the in-frame clones, and not every one. The table has about 380,000 clones, approximately 87% seen once. Trimming took 4 bases from V and 5 from J, leaving 8 bases between them. The CDR3 consists of 12 residues. Per the germline V gene, CDR1 is ENHRY and CDR2 is SYGVKD. Sequencing used PBMCs or T cells enriched from blood (not recorded which). The clonotype comes from a man aged 30 to 45 who had recovered from COVID-19. The chain recombines TRBV10-3 with TRBJ2-5, with D unclear. DNA of the CDR3: TGTGCCATCAGTGGAGGCGGTGAGACCCAGTACTTC. Its translation is CAISGGGETQYF.